The T cell receptor (beta chain) described here comes from a study of T cells in Graves' hyperthyroidism and ophthalmopathy. When ophthalmopathy did not progress within 18 months, Graves' hyperthyroidism was considered stable. The authors obtained PBMCs from around 10 ml of fresh peripheral blood. CDR1 is SQVTM and CDR2 is ANQGSEA in the germline V gene. The CDR3 spans 12 residues. Between the trimmed V and J ends, which lost 8 bases and 8 bases, there was a span of 18 bases. The CDR3 regions of TCR beta were amplified from RNA transcripts. Using the HTBI primer set, a first-round RT-PCR was run on the TCR CDR3. A single record per CDR3 protein comes from TCRdb applying MiXCR to the multiplex PCR reads. This sample has roughly 840,000 distinct CDR3 sequences, with 38% found just once.

Sequenced sample: blood. The origin of this receptor is a man aged 18 to 29 with Graves' hyperthyroidism. This chain uses TRBV29-1 with TRBJ1-2; TRBD1 is a possible D gene (6 bases). The CDR3 reads CSSYSDRNGYTF. The CDR3 nucleotides read TGCAGCAGTTACTCTGACAGGAACGGCTACACCTTC.